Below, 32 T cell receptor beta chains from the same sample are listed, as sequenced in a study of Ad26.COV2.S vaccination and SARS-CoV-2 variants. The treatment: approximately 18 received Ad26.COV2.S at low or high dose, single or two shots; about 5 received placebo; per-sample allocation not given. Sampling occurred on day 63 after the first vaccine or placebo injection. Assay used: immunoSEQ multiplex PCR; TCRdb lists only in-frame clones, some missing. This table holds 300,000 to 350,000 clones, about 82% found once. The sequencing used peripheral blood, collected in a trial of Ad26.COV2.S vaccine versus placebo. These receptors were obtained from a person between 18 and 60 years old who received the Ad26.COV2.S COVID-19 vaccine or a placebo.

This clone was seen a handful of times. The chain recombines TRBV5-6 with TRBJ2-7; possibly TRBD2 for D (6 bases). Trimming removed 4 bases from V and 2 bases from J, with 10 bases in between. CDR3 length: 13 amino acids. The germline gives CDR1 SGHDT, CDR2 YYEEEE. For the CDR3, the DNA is TGTGCCAGCAGCACCTGGGGGGCCTACGAGCAGTACTTC. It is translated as CASSTWGAYEQYF.

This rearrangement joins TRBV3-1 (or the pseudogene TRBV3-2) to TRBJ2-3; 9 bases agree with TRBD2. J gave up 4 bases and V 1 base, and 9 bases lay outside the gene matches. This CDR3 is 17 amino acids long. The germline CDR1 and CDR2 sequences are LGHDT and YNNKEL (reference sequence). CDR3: CASSQVLAGVSADTQYF. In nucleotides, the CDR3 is TGTGCCAGCAGCCAAGTATTAGCGGGGGTGTCGGCAGATACGCAGTATTTT.

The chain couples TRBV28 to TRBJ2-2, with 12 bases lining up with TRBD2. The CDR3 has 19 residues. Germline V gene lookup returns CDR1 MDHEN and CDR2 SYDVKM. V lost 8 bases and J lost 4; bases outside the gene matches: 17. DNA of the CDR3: TGTGCCAGCTTACAGACCCACCTAGCGGGGGGGCCTAGCACCGGGGAGCTGTTTTTT. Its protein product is CASLQTHLAGGPSTGELFF. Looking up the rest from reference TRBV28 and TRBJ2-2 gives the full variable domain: DVKVTQSSRYLVKRTGEKVFLECVQDMDHENMFWYRQDPGLGLRLIYFSYDVKMKEKGDIPEGYSVSREKKERFSLILESASTNQTSMYLCASLQTHLAGGPSTGELFFGEGSRLTVL.

Written as DNA, the CDR3 is TGTGCCAGCAGTTGGACTAGCGGTAGGAATGAGCAGTTCTTC. Its protein is CASSWTSGRNEQFF. This sequence joins TRBV6-5 and TRBJ2-1, with 10 bases aligning to TRBD2. Germline loops: CDR1 MNHEY, CDR2 SVGAGI. The V segment lost 4 bases and the J segment 7 bases; nucleotides outside the gene matches: 4. The CDR3 extends over 14 amino acids.

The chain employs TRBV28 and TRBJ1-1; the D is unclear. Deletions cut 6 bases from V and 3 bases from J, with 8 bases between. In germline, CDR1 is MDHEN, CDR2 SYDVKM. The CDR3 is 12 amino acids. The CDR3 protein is CASSGRYTEAFF. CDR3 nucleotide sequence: TGTGCCAGCAGCGGTAGGTACACTGAAGCTTTCTTT.

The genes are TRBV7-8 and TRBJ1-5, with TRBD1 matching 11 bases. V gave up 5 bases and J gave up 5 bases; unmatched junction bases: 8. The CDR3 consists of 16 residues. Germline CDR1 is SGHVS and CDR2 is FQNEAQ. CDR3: CASSRGQGAGDQPQHF. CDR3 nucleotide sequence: TGTGCCAGCAGCCGCGGACAGGGGGCTGGGGATCAGCCCCAGCATTTT.

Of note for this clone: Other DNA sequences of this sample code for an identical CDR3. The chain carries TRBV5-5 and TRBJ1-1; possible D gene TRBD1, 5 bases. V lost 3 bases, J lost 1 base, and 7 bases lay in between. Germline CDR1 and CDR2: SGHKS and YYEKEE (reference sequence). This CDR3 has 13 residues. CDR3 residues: CASSSGPNTEAFF. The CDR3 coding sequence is TGTGCCAGCAGCTCGGGACCGAACACTGAAGCTTTCTTT.

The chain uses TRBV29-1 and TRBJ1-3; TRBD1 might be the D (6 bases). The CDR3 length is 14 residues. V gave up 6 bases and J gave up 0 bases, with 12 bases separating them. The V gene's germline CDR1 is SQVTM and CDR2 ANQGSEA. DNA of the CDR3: TGCAGCGTGCGAGGGGGGAGCTCTGGAAACACCATATATTTT. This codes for CSVRGGSSGNTIYF.

CDR3 sequence (DNA): TGTGCCACCAGTGGTGGGCCTGGGGGTGAAAAACTGTTTTTT. As protein: CATSGGPGGEKLFF. The rearrangement links TRBV24-1 to TRBJ1-4; a weak D match, TRBD1 (5 bases). The CDR3 extends over 14 amino acids. V lost 5 bases and J 7 bases, leaving 13 bases between the germline ends. The V gene's germline CDR1 is KGHDR and CDR2 SFDVKD.

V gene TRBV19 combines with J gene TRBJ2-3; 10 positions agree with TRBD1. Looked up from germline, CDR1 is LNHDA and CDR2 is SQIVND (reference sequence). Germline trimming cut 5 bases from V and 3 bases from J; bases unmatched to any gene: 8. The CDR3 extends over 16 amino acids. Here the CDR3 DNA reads TGTGCCAGTAGTGCCAGACAGGGGGCGAGGACAGATACGCAGTATTTT. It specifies CASSARQGARTDTQYF.

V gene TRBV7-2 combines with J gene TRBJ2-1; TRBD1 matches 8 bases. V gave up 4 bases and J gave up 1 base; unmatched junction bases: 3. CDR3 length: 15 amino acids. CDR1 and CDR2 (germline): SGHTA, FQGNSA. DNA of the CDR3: TGTGCCAGCAGCTCGACAGGGGCTTCCTACAATGAGCAGTTCTTC. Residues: CASSSTGASYNEQFF.

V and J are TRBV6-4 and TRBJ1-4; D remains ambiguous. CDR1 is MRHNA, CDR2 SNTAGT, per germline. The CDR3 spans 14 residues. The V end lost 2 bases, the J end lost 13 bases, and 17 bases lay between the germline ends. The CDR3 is CASSDPGGINLLFF. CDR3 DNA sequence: TGTGCCAGCAGTGACCCGGGCGGCATAAATTTACTGTTTTTT.

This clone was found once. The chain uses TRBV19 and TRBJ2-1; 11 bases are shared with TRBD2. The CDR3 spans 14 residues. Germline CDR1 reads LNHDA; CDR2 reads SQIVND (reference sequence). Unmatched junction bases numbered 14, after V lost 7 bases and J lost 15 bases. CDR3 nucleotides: TGTGCCAGTATGATCGCGGCTAGCGGGGGGAAAACGTTCTTC. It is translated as CASMIAASGGKTFF.

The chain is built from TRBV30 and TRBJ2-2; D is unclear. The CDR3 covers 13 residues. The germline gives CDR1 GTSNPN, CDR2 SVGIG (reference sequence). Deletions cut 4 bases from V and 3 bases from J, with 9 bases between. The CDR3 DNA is TGTGCCTGGAAATACGGAGACACCGGGGAGCTGTTTTTT. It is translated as CAWKYGDTGELFF.

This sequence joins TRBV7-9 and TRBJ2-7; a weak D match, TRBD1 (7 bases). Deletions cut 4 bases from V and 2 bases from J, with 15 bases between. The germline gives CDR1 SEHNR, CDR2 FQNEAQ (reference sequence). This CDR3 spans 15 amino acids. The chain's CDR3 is CASSSSQGGPYEQYF. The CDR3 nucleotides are TGTGCCAGCAGCTCCTCCCAGGGGGGCCCCTACGAGCAGTACTTC.

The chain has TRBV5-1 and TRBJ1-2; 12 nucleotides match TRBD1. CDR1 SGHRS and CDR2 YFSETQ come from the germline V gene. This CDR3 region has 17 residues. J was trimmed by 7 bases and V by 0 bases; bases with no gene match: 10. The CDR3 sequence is CASSLAGTGGSSPGYTF. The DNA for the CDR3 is TGCGCCAGCAGCTTGGCAGGGACAGGGGGCAGTTCCCCTGGCTACACCTTC.

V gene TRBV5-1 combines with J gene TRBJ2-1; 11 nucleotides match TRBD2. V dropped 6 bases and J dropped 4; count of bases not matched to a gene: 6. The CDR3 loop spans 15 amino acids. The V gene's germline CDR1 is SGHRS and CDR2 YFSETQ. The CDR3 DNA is TGCGCCAGCATTCCGACTAGCGGGGTGTACAATGAGCAGTTCTTC. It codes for CASIPTSGVYNEQFF.

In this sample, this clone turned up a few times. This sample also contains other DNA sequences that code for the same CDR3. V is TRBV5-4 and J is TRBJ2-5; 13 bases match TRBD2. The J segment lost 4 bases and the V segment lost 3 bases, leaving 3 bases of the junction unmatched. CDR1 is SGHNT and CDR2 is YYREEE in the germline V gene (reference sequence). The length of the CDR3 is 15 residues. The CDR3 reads CASSSRTSGGETQYF. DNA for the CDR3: TGTGCCAGCAGCTCCCGGACTAGCGGGGGAGAGACCCAGTACTTC.

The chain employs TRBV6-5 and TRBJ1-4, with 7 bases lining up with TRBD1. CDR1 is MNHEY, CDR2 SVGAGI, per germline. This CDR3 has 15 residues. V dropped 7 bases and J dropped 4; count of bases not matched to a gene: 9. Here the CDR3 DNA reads TGTGCCAGCAAGATAAACAGGGGTTTTAATGAAAAACTGTTTTTT. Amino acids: CASKINRGFNEKLFF.

CDR3 DNA: TGTGCCAGCAGCCTCCGGGACAACATGAACACTGAAGCTTTCTTT. Protein sequence: CASSLRDNMNTEAFF. The chain uses TRBV3-1 (or the pseudogene TRBV3-2) and TRBJ1-1; D is possibly TRBD1 (6 bases). The V end was cut by 4 bases, the J end by 0 bases, with 12 bases between. The germline CDR1 and CDR2 sequences are LGHDT and YNNKEL (reference sequence). The CDR3 contains 15 residues.

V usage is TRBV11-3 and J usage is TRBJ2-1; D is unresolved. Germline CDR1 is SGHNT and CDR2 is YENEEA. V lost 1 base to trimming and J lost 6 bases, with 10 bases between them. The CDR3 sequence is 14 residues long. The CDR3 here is CASSLGWESNEQFF. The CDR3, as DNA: TGTGCCAGCAGCTTAGGGTGGGAAAGCAATGAGCAGTTCTTC.

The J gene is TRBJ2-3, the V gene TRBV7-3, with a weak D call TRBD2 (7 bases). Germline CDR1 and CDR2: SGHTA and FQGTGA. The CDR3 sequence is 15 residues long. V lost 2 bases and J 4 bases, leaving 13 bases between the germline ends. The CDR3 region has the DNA TGTGCCAGCAGCTTAGTTGGCGGGGGCCCAGATACGCAGTATTTT. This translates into CASSLVGGGPDTQYF.

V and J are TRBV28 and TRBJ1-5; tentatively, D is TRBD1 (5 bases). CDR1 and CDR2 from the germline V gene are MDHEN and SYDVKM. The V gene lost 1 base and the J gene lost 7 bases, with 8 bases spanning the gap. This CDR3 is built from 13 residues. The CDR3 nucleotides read TGTGCCAGCAGTTTATTGGGGGGACAGCCCCAGCATTTT. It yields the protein CASSLLGGQPQHF.

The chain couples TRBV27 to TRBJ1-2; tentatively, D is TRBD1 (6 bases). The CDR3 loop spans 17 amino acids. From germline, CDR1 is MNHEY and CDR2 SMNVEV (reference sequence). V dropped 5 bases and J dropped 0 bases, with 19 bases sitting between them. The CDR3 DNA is TGTGCCAGCAGTCCCATTATGCGGGGGCCCCCTAACTATGGCTACACCTTC. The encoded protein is CASSPIMRGPPNYGYTF.

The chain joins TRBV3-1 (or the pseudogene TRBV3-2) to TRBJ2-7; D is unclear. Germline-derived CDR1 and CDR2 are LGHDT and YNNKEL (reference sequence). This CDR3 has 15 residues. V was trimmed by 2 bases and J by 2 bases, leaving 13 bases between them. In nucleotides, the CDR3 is TGTGCCAGCAGCCAAACCTCGGTAAGGGCCTACGAGCAGTACTTC. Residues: CASSQTSVRAYEQYF.

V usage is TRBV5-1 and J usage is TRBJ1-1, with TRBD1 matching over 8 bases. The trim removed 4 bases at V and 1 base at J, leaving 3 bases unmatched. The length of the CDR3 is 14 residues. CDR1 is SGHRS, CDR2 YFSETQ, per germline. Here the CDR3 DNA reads TGCGCCAGCAGCGGAGGGACAGGGAACACTGAAGCTTTCTTT. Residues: CASSGGTGNTEAFF.

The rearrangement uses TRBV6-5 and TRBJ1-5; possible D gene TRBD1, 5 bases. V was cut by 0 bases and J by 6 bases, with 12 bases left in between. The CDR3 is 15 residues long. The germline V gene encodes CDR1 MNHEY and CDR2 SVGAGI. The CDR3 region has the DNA TGTGCCAGCAGTTACTCTAAAGGGGAAGGTCAGCCCCAGCATTTT. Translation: CASSYSKGEGQPQHF.

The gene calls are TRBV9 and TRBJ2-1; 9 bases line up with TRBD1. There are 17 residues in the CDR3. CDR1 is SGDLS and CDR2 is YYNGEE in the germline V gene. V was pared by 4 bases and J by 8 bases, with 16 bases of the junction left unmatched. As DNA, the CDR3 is TGTGCCAGCAGCCACCGACAGGGGGTCGGTCGGTTTGATGAGCAGTTCTTC. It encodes CASSHRQGVGRFDEQFF. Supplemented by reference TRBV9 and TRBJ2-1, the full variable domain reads DSGVTQTPKHLITATGQRVTLRCSPRSGDLSVYWYQQSLDQGLQFLIQYYNGEERAKGNILERFSAQQFPDLHSELNLSSLELGDSALYFCASSHRQGVGRFDEQFFGPGTRLTVL.

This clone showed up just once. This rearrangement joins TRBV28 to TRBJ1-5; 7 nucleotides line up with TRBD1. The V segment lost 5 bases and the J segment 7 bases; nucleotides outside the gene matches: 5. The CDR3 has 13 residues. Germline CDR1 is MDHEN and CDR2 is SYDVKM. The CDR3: CASSETGYQPQHF. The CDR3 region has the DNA TGTGCCAGCAGTGAGACAGGGTACCAGCCCCAGCATTTT.

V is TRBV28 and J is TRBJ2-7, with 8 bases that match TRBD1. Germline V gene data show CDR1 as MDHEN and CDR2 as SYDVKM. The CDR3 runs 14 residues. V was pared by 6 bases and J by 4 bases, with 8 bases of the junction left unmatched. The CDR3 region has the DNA TGTGCCAGCAGGAGGACAGGGATACTTTACGAGCAGTACTTC. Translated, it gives CASRRTGILYEQYF.

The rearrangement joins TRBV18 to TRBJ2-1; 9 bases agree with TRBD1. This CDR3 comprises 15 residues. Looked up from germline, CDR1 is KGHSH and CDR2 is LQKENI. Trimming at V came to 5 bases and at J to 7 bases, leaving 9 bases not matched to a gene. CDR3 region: CASSSLGQGMNEQFF. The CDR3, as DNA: TGTGCCAGCTCATCCTTGGGACAGGGTATGAATGAGCAGTTCTTC.

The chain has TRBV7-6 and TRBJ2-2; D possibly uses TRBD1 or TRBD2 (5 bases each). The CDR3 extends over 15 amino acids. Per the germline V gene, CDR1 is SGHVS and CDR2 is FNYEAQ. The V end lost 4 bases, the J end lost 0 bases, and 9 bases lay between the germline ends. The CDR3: CASSYQGANTGELFF. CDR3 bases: TGTGCCAGCAGCTACCAGGGAGCGAACACCGGGGAGCTGTTTTTT.